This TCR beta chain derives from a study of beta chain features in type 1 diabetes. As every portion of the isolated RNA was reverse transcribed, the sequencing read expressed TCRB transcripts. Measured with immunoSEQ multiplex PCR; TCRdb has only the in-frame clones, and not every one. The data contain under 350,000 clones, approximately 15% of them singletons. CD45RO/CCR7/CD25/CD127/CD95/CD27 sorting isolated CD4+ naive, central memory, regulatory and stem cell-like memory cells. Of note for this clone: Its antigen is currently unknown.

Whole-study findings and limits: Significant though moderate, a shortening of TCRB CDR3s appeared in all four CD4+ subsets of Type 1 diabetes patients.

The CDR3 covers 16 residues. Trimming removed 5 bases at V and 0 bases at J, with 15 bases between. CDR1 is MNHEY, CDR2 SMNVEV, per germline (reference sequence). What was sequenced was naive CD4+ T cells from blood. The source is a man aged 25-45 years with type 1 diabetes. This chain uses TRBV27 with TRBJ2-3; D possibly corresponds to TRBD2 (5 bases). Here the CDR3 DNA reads TGTGCCAGCAGTCCCAGGAGGTTTGGTAGCACAGATACGCAGTATTTT. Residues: CASSPRRFGSTDTQYF.